This T cell receptor (beta chain) appears in the sequencing data of a study of blood T cells in healthy people across ages. Findings and limits, study-wide: Per million T cells, TCR beta diversity dropped about linearly as age rose.

This clonotype was seen ten or more times. Its antigen is unidentified. Alongside a J-beta primer mix, a sample-barcoded 5' primer served in a second PCR lasting 7 to 11 cycles. TCRdb recomputed calls from the 5' RACE reads with MiXCR, one row per CDR3 protein. The data show around 1,500,000 distinct CDR3 sequences, with 28% seen just once and about 8% held by the top ten. The CDR3 has 16 amino acids. CDR1 and CDR2 (germline): KGHDR, SFDVKD. V gave up 3 bases and J gave up 4 bases, with 15 bases separating them. Russia was home to the donors, healthy Caucasian individuals aged roughly 6 to 90. The draw of peripheral blood yielded ten milliliters from each donor.

The receptor was isolated from a woman aged 25 to 39 in good health. The chain recombines TRBV24-1 with TRBJ2-1; D gene unclear. The sequenced sample was blood. The CDR3 loop reads CATSDPRSATYNEQFF. The CDR3 nucleotides are TGTGCCACCAGTGATCCGCGATCGGCTACTTACAATGAGCAGTTCTTC.